These T cell receptor beta chains were read from a single sample in a study of post-analysis software for immune sequencing data. One entry per CDR3 protein results from TCRdb running MiXCR on the PCR reads. The table shows about 160,000 distinct CDR3 sequences, with 30% to 45% occurring only once. This specimen consisted of blood, obtained after autologous hematopoietic stem cell transplantation. The receptors stem from a girl aged 10 to 17 with multiple sclerosis. Both conserved end residues are part of each CDR3. The order of the fields is J gene, clone size, CDR3 length, V gene, D gene, CDR3 DNA, CDR3 protein. A D gene is named only where the DNA matches it firmly. Size is omitted from some rows. Given values are once, few, many or a class for expanded clones.

TRBJ1-6 | NA | 15 | TRBV28 | NA | TGTGCCAGCAGTTTACTGGGGGTAGAGGATTCACCCCTCCACTTT | CASSLLGVEDSPLHF
TRBJ2-5 | NA | 14 | TRBV20-1 | TRBD2 | TGCAGTGCAAGACTAGCGGGAGGAGGAGAGACCCAGTACTTC | CSARLAGGGETQYF
TRBJ1-6 | NA | 14 | TRBV6-5 | NA | TGTGCCAGCAGACAAAAACAGGGACCCGGGGCCCTCCACTTT | CASRQKQGPGALHF
TRBJ2-1 | NA | 13 | TRBV5-1 | NA | TGCGCCAGCAGCTGGTCTAGAGACAATGAGCAGTTCTTC | CASSWSRDNEQFF
TRBJ1-6 | few | 14 | TRBV12-3/TRBV12-4 | TRBD1 | TGTGCCAGCAGAAACACAGGGGACGGTTCACCCCTCCACTTT | CASRNTGDGSPLHF
TRBJ2-5 | NA | 18 | TRBV19 | NA | TGTGCCAGTAGGCACATCCGGGGCCTAATCCCCTTCCAAGAGACCCAGTACTTC | CASRHIRGLIPFQETQYF
TRBJ2-1 | NA | 19 | TRBV3-1 | TRBD1 | TGTGCCAGCAGCCGCAAGAGCAGCCCCGGGACAGGACGCTACAATGAGCAGTTCTTC | CASSRKSSPGTGRYNEQFF
TRBJ2-7 | few | 18 | TRBV15 | NA | TGTGCCACCAGCAGAGAGATAGGGCCAGGGGACGAGTTTTACGAGCAGTACTTC | CATSREIGPGDEFYEQYF
TRBJ2-2 | NA | 12 | TRBV10-3 | NA | TGTGCCATCAGTGGGGTCACCGGGGAGCTGTTTTTT | CAISGVTGELFF
TRBJ2-7 | once | 17 | TRBV27 | NA | TGTGCCACCAAAAGCTTCTTAAGACAGATACCCAGGACCGAGCAGTACTTC | CATKSFLRQIPRTEQYF
TRBJ2-7 | NA | 17 | TRBV2 | TRBD2 | TGTGCCAGCAGTTGGGCAGGGAGCGGGAGGGCCTCTTATGAGCAGTACTTC | CASSWAGSGRASYEQYF
TRBJ1-2 | NA | 15 | TRBV5-1 | NA | TGCGCCAGCAGCTTTAATGACGGAGCTAACTATGGCTACACCTTC | CASSFNDGANYGYTF
TRBJ1-2 | NA | 14 | TRBV7-2 | NA | TGTGCCAGCACCGGTGGGGCGTCTAACTATGGCTACACCTTC | CASTGGASNYGYTF
TRBJ2-1 | few | 14 | TRBV5-1 | TRBD2 | TGCGCCAGCAGCTTGTCCGGGAGGAAGGATGAGCAGTTCTTC | CASSLSGRKDEQFF
TRBJ2-1 | few | 12 | TRBV7-9 | TRBD2 | TGTGCCAGCGGCGGGAGGTCCGATGAGCAGTTCTTC | CASGGRSDEQFF
TRBJ1-5 | NA | 17 | TRBV4-2 | TRBD1 | TGTGCCAGCAGCCAGGGACAGGGGGAGGATAGCAATCAGCCCCAGCATTTT | CASSQGQGEDSNQPQHF
TRBJ1-4 | NA | 15 | TRBV20-1 | NA | TGCAGTGCTAGAGATAGGGGACGTCTGGATGAAAAACTGTTTTTT | CSARDRGRLDEKLFF
TRBJ1-6 | NA | 14 | TRBV5-1 | NA | TGCGCCAGCAGCTTGGGACAGGAGAATTCACCCCTCCACTTT | CASSLGQENSPLHF
TRBJ1-1 | NA | 13 | TRBV29-1 | NA | TGCAGCGCGGCCGGGTCGGGGGGCACTGAAGCTTTCTTT | CSAAGSGGTEAFF
TRBJ2-1 | NA | 15 | TRBV24-1 | TRBD2 | TGTGCCACCAGCCGACTAGCGGGAGGTAGGGGTGAGCAGTTCTTC | CATSRLAGGRGEQFF
TRBJ2-7 | few | 14 | TRBV3-1 | NA | TGTGCCAGCAGCCAAGACCGGCTAGTCCACGAGCAGTACTTC | CASSQDRLVHEQYF